This T cell receptor beta chain emerged from a study of response to subunit inactivated influenza vaccine. This clonotype was counted between two and nine times. CDR3 size: 15 residues. Germline V lookup: CDR1 MDHEN, CDR2 SYDVKM. The trim removed 6 bases at V and 5 bases at J, leaving 10 bases unmatched. TCRdb recomputed calls from the RT-PCR reads with MiXCR, one row per CDR3 protein. The table records around 580,000 distinct CDR3 sequences, 10% to 15% of them present only once. The material was PBMCs from blood, obtained on the day of vaccination. This sequence was found in a man between 50 and 59 years old who received an inactivated influenza vaccine. This chain connects TRBV28 to TRBJ2-7, with 10 bases aligning to TRBD1. The DNA of the CDR3 is TGTGCCAGCAGGCCAACGGGACAGGGGAGACACGAGCAGTACTTC. Protein: CASRPTGQGRHEQYF.